Following are 19 T cell receptor beta chains from one sample sequenced in a study of control samples from healthy donors and cancer patients. Produced via immunoSEQ multiplex PCR; TCRdb's table is partial and in-frame only. The sample lists 80,000 or so clones, around 92% occurring once. The sequenced sample was blood. The receptors here all came from a woman between 55 and 75 years old in good health.

The chain links TRBV11-3 to TRBJ1-1; D gene unclear. V was shortened by 1 base and J by 5 bases, with 8 bases between the two germline ends. Germline CDR1 reads SGHNT; CDR2 reads YENEEA. There are 13 residues in the CDR3. In DNA, the CDR3 is TGTGCCAGCAGCTTAGCGGGAGGAACTGAAGCTTTCTTT. It translates to CASSLAGGTEAFF.

The chain is built from TRBV5-4 and TRBJ2-3; 12 bases agree with TRBD1. Germline lookup yields CDR1 SGHNT and CDR2 YYREEE (reference sequence). This CDR3 is 15 amino acids long. The V segment lost 4 bases and the J segment 9 bases; nucleotides outside the gene matches: 9. This CDR3 is CASSDGGTGGLTQYF. CDR3 nucleotide sequence: TGTGCCAGCAGCGACGGGGGGACAGGGGGCCTAACGCAGTATTTT.

The V and J genes are TRBV6-2 or TRBV6-3 and TRBJ2-5; unclear D gene. V was shortened by 5 bases and J by 2 bases, with 3 bases between the two germline ends. There are 11 residues in the CDR3. Germline-derived CDR1 and CDR2 are MNHEY and SVGEGT. CDR3 protein: CASSPQETQYF. For the CDR3, the DNA is TGTGCCAGCAGTCCACAAGAGACCCAGTACTTC.

The chain carries TRBV29-1 and TRBJ1-1, with a possible D match to TRBD1 (5 bases). The CDR3 consists of 13 residues. The germline CDR1 and CDR2 sequences are SQVTM and ANQGSEA. Trimming took 7 bases from V and 0 from J, leaving 12 bases between them. CDR3 sequence reads: CSANRQMNTEAFF. The DNA for the CDR3 is TGCAGCGCCAATCGACAGATGAACACTGAAGCTTTCTTT.

The rearrangement links TRBV7-8 to TRBJ2-5; the match to TRBD2 covers 12 bases. The CDR3 has 18 residues. Germline V gene sequence: CDR1 SGHVS, CDR2 FQNEAQ. The V and J ends lost 0 bases and 5 bases, in that order; junction bases with no gene match: 10. CDR3 loop: CASSLARASGRARETQYF. The CDR3 DNA sequence: TGTGCCAGCAGCTTAGCGCGGGCTAGCGGGAGGGCCAGGGAGACCCAGTACTTC.

V usage is TRBV29-1 and J usage is TRBJ1-1; D might be TRBD1 (5 bases). V lost 6 bases and J 1 base, leaving 12 bases between the germline ends. Germline lookup yields CDR1 SQVTM and CDR2 ANQGSEA. The CDR3 contains 13 residues. The CDR3: CSVLPDTNTEAFF. In DNA form, the CDR3 reads TGCAGCGTACTACCGGACACGAACACTGAAGCTTTCTTT.

The CDR3 sequence is CASSQLLDRVYPGELFF. CDR3 nucleotides: TGCGCCAGCAGCCAACTACTCGACAGGGTTTACCCCGGGGAGCTGTTTTTT. The chain has TRBV4-1 and TRBJ2-2; 7 bases align to TRBD1. The CDR3 spans 17 residues. The junction had 12 bases not matched to a gene; V was cut back by 2 bases and J by 6 bases. Germline CDR1 and CDR2: MGHRA and YSYEKL.

The chain is built from TRBV18 and TRBJ1-5, with a tentative D call TRBD1 (5 bases). Looked up from germline, CDR1 is KGHSH and CDR2 is LQKENI. Trimming removed 5 bases at V and 4 bases at J, with 18 bases between. This CDR3 region has 16 residues. CDR3 coding DNA: TGTGCCAGCTCAAGTCAAAGATCCGGGGGTAATCAGCCCCAGCATTTT. This sequence encodes CASSSQRSGGNQPQHF.

The J gene is TRBJ1-1, the V gene TRBV5-1; D gene unclear. With 2 bases removed from V and 4 bases from J, the gap between germline ends came to 6 bases. CDR1 SGHRS and CDR2 YFSETQ come from the germline V gene. The length of the CDR3 is 12 residues. The CDR3 protein is CASSFAGTEAFF. The CDR3 nucleotides read TGCGCCAGCAGCTTTGCGGGCACTGAAGCTTTCTTT.

CDR3 sequence: CASSLGRAGTPKSQYF. DNA for the CDR3: TGTGCCAGCAGCTTAGGACGGGCCGGCACCCCAAAGTCCCAGTACTTC. J is TRBJ2-5 and V is TRBV7-6; D ambiguous. V lost 1 base, J lost 9 bases, and 21 bases lay in between. Looked up from germline, CDR1 is SGHVS and CDR2 is FNYEAQ. This CDR3 region has 16 residues.

V and J are TRBV11-2 and TRBJ1-5; TRBD1 matches at 9 bases. Germline values: CDR1 SGHAT, CDR2 FQNNGV. The J segment lost 0 bases and the V segment lost 1 base, leaving 10 bases of the junction unmatched. This CDR3 is built from 19 residues. CDR3 protein: CASSLVLGQGRDSNQPQHF. DNA for the CDR3: TGTGCCAGCAGCTTAGTGTTAGGACAGGGGAGGGATAGCAATCAGCCCCAGCATTTT.

This chain links TRBV6-6 with TRBJ1-2, with 9 bases that match TRBD1. V lost 5 bases, J lost 6 bases, and 10 bases stayed unmatched. The CDR3 is made up of 15 amino acids. Germline values: CDR1 MNHNY, CDR2 SVGAGI (reference sequence). This chain's CDR3 is CASSGPGQGANGYTF. DNA for the CDR3: TGTGCCAGCAGTGGGCCGGGACAGGGTGCTAATGGCTACACCTTC.

The J gene is TRBJ2-7, the V gene TRBV14; TRBD1 might be the D (6 bases). V lost 4 bases and J lost 0, with 10 bases in between. Germline CDR1 is SGHDN and CDR2 is FVKESK. This CDR3 contains 14 residues. Here the CDR3 reads CASSPRGHSYEQYF. DNA for the CDR3: TGTGCCAGCAGCCCGAGGGGACACTCCTACGAGCAGTACTTC.

The gene calls are TRBV5-1 and TRBJ2-7; TRBD1 or TRBD2 may be the D gene (5 bases each). CDR3 size: 17 residues. The germline CDR1 and CDR2 sequences are SGHRS and YFSETQ. Trimming stripped 0 bases from V and 1 base from J, with 17 bases between. CDR3 nucleotides: TGCGCCAGCAGCTTGGAGGCCCCCGGGACGGTTTCCTACGAGCAGTACTTC. Amino acids: CASSLEAPGTVSYEQYF.

This clone is medium-sized. At the DNA level, this CDR3 is encoded by other sequences in the same sample as well. The gene calls are TRBV5-6 and TRBJ1-5; D might be TRBD1 (5 bases). CDR1 SGHDT and CDR2 YYEEEE come from the germline V gene. The CDR3 is 16 residues long. Trimming took 0 bases from V and 4 from J, leaving 14 bases between them. The CDR3 loop reads CASSLGAGQTNQPQHF. CDR3 nucleotide sequence: TGTGCCAGCAGCTTGGGCGCAGGACAAACGAATCAGCCCCAGCATTTT. Combining the CDR3 with reference TRBV5-6 and TRBJ1-5 gives the whole variable domain DAGVTQSPTHLIKTRGQQVTLRCSPKSGHDTVSWYQQALGQGPQFIFQYYEEEERQRGNFPDRFSGHQFPNYSSELNVNALLLGDSALYLCASSLGAGQTNQPQHFGDGTRLSIL.

The gene calls are TRBV30 and TRBJ2-7, with a tentative D call TRBD2 (5 bases). Trimming shortened V by 0 bases and J by 5 bases, and 5 bases separated the two germline ends. CDR1 is GTSNPN and CDR2 is SVGIG in the germline V gene (reference sequence). CDR3 length: 11 amino acids. CDR3 sequence reads: CAWSVGDEQYF. The CDR3 nucleotides are TGTGCCTGGAGTGTGGGAGACGAGCAGTACTTC. Filled out from reference TRBV30 and TRBJ2-7, the complete variable domain reads SQTIHQWPATLVQPVGSPLSLECTVEGTSNPNLYWYRQAAGRGLQLLFYSVGIGQISSEVPQNLSASRPQDRQFILSSKKLLLSDSGFYLCAWSVGDEQYFGPGTRLTVT.

The chain links TRBV5-4 to TRBJ1-1, with D possibly TRBD1 on 6 matching bases. Germline V gives CDR1 SGHNT, CDR2 YYREEE (reference sequence). The CDR3 contains 11 residues. Trimming took 6 bases from V and 3 from J, leaving 6 bases between them. CDR3 nucleotide sequence: TGTGCCAGCAAGGGGGACACTGAAGCTTTCTTT. Translating gives CASKGDTEAFF.

The rearrangement joins TRBV29-1 to TRBJ2-3; no reliable D call. CDR3 length: 12 amino acids. V lost 2 bases to trimming and J lost 2 bases, with 5 bases between them. From germline, CDR1 is SQVTM and CDR2 ANQGSEA. The CDR3 protein is CSVEWDTDTQYF. The CDR3 DNA follows: TGCAGCGTTGAATGGGACACAGATACGCAGTATTTT.

The chain recombines TRBV11-2 with TRBJ2-3; 8 bases map to TRBD1. CDR1 and CDR2 (germline): SGHAT, FQNNGV. This CDR3 spans 13 amino acids. After removal of 2 bases from V and 7 bases from J, the junction contained 2 bases not matched to a gene. The CDR3 reads CASSLTGGNTQYF. CDR3 DNA sequence: TGTGCCAGCAGCTTAACAGGGGGGAATACGCAGTATTTT.